This TCR beta chain was profiled in a study of breast tumors, draining lymph nodes, adjacent tissues. Study-wide findings and caveats: The data were judged consistent with most tumor T cells coming from lymph node and expanding in tumor. Tumor T cell lymph node origin was a supported hypothesis, not proven. Luminal-like breast cancer showed significantly greater tumor-nontumor repertoire similarity than basal-like breast cancer did.

This clonotype was picked up many times. As yet, its antigen is unknown. The lymph nodes were axillary draining lymph nodes from breast cancer patients. The CDR3 is 16 amino acids. V lost 1 base to trimming and J lost 1 base; unmatched junction nucleotides: 6. Germline V gene data show CDR1 as SGHRS and CDR2 as YFSETQ. TCRdb called the multiplex PCR reads again in MiXCR, with one record for every CDR3 protein. Seen here are about 230,000 distinct CDR3 sequences, about 30% observed once, and the top ten hold roughly 1.5%. The rearrangement links TRBV5-1 to TRBJ2-5, with 8 bases matching TRBD1. The specimen was axillary lymph node tissue. The receptor's source is a female donor with breast cancer. Some clones in this sample may be carry-over from other donors' samples. CDR3 sequence reads: CASSLKNRGFQETQYF. CDR3 nucleotides: TGCGCCAGCAGCTTGAAGAACAGGGGGTTCCAAGAGACCCAGTACTTC.